Below, 9 T cell receptor beta chains from the same sample are listed, as sequenced in a study of OX40 agonist ivuxolimab in advanced cancers. TCRdb keeps only in-frame clones here, not all; method: immunoSEQ multiplex PCR. The sample records about 100,000 clones, over 75% being singletons. The sequencing here drew on CD4+ or CD8+ T cells sorted from blood, taken in a trial of the OX40 agonist ivuxolimab. These receptors were collected from an adult with an advanced solid tumor such as melanoma, head and neck, liver or kidney cancer.

The chain combines TRBV19 with TRBJ1-3, with 8 bases matching TRBD1. Germline assignment: CDR1 LNHDA and CDR2 SQIVND (reference sequence). V was clipped by 5 bases and J by 1 base; unmatched bases: 1. There are 14 residues in the CDR3. The DNA of the CDR3 is TGTGCCAGTAGTGGACAGGGATCTGGAAACACCATATATTTT. Translated: CASSGQGSGNTIYF.

V is TRBV19 and J is TRBJ1-5; 7 bases align to TRBD1. Germline-derived CDR1 and CDR2 are LNHDA and SQIVND (reference sequence). CDR3 length: 18 amino acids. Trimming removed 7 bases from V and 6 bases from J; junction bases left unmatched: 21. CDR3 sequence (DNA): TGTGCCAGTAAGGAAGGACTGGACAGGACCTTGGTCGGTCAGCCCCAGCATTTT. This codes for CASKEGLDRTLVGQPQHF.

This clone was seen only once. V and J are TRBV7-3 and TRBJ2-1, with 11 bases fitting TRBD2. CDR1 is SGHTA and CDR2 is FQGTGA in the germline V gene. The CDR3 totals 14 residues. Trimming cost V 4 bases and J 7 bases; bases outside gene matches: 3. CDR3 residues: CASSSGTSGNEQFF. The DNA of the CDR3 is TGTGCCAGCAGCTCGGGGACTAGCGGAAATGAGCAGTTCTTC.

V gene TRBV14 combines with J gene TRBJ2-3; D ambiguous. Germline V gives CDR1 SGHDN, CDR2 FVKESK. V gave up 4 bases and J gave up 6 bases, with 8 bases separating them. The CDR3 runs to 12 residues. The CDR3 is CASSRTIDTQYF. For the CDR3, the DNA is TGTGCCAGCAGCCGGACGATCGATACGCAGTATTTT.

Concerning this clone itself: A junction boundary mismatches the germline segment, possibly from a read error. The chain is built from TRBV5-6 and TRBJ2-7, with D possibly TRBD1 on 6 matching bases. Germline loops: CDR1 SGHDT, CDR2 YYEEEE. The CDR3 loop spans 12 amino acids. In DNA, the CDR3 is TGTGCCAGCAGCTTGGGGGCTTCAGGGGCTGTCTTC. Protein sequence: CASSLGASGAVF.

V is TRBV9 and J is TRBJ2-7; 7 bases are shared with TRBD2. Germline V CDR1 and CDR2: SGDLS, YYNGEE. There are 13 residues in the CDR3. With 0 bases clipped from V and 6 bases from J, the junction kept 3 bases outside the gene matches. The CDR3 sequence is CASSVVSGGEQYF. CDR3 nucleotides: TGTGCCAGCAGCGTAGTATCGGGGGGCGAGCAGTACTTC.

The chain joins TRBV9 to TRBJ2-7, with D perhaps matching TRBD2 (6 bases). Germline CDR1 reads SGDLS; CDR2 reads YYNGEE. The CDR3 sequence is 15 residues long. Between the trimmed V and J ends, which lost 0 bases and 4 bases, there was a span of 14 bases. CDR3 nucleotide sequence: TGTGCCAGCAGCGTAGATTACGGGAGAGGATACGAGCAGTACTTC. Residues: CASSVDYGRGYEQYF.

The CDR3 region has the DNA TGTGCCAGCAGCGGAGGGGTCTATGGCTACACCTTC. Residues: CASSGGVYGYTF. This chain links TRBV2 with TRBJ1-2; a weak D match, TRBD1 (5 bases). V dropped 6 bases and J dropped 4 bases, with 9 bases sitting between them. This CDR3 contains 12 residues. CDR1 and CDR2 from the germline V gene are SNHLY and FYNNEI.

This clone was recorded a few times. The chain has TRBV4-1 and TRBJ2-5, with 8 bases that match TRBD2. The germline V gene encodes CDR1 MGHRA and CDR2 YSYEKL. The CDR3 loop spans 14 amino acids. V shed 2 bases, J shed 5 bases, and the junction held 4 bases outside the gene matches. The CDR3 region is CASSQRGGWETQYF. In DNA, the CDR3 is TGCGCCAGCAGCCAACGGGGGGGCTGGGAGACCCAGTACTTC.